This T cell receptor (beta chain) was found in a study of blood T cell repertoires in COVID-19. In the study overall: Researchers got acute and convalescent COVID-19 samples from the United States, Italy and Spain. PBMCs, B-cell-depleted T cells, or T cells were the source of the cDNA or gDNA that made up the material.

There are 21 residues in the CDR3. Looked up from germline, CDR1 is SGDLS and CDR2 is YYNGEE. V lost 3 bases to trimming and J lost 2 bases; unmatched junction nucleotides: 25. This clone came up once. Methods used by the authors: Amplified reference gene primers provided the basis for estimating nucleated cell counts. Assay used: immunoSEQ multiplex PCR; TCRdb lists only in-frame clones, some missing. That table gives V, J and clone size, and the DNA gave D and trimming. The sample has 92,000 or so clones, about 78% seen once. This clonotype was sampled from a woman aged 80 or over with acute or convalescent COVID-19. V is TRBV9 and J is TRBJ2-5; TRBD2 agrees at 7 bases. The sample was peripheral blood. CDR3 bases: TGTGCCAGCAGCGCCCCCCGGGAGCGGGAATCATCCTCCAGTCCACAAGAGACCCAGTACTTC. Translated: CASSAPRERESSSSPQETQYF.